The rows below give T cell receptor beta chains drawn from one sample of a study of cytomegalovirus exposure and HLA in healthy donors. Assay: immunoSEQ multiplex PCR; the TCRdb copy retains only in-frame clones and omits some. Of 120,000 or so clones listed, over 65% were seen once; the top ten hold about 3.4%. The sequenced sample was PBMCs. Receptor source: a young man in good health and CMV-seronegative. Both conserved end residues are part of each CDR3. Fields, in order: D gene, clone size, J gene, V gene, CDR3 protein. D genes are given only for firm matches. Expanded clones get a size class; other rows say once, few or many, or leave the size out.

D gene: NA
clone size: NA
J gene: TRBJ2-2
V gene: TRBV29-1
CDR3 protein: CSVAGHLSGELFF

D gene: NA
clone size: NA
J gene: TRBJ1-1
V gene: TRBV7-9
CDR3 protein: CASSFVGTEAFF

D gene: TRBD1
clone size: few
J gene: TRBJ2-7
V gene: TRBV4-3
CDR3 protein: CASSPQRTGSYEQYF

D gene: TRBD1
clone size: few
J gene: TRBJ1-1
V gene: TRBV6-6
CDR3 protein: CATRTGSTEAFF

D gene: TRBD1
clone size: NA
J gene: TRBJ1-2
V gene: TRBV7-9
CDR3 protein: CASSPPTGQGVGGYTF

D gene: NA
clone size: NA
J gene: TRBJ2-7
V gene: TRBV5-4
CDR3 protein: CASSLDTGLGEQYF

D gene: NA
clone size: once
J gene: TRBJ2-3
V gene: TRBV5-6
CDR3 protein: CASSDGTRTDTQYF

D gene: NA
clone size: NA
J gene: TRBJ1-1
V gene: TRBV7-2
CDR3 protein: CASSPHPGGGPEAFF

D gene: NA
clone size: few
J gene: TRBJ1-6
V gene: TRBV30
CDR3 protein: CAWKPGSNSPLHF

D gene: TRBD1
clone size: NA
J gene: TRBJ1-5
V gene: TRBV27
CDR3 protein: CASSSSGQGLNQPQHF

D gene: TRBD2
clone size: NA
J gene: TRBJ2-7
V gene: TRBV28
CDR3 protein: CASLGLAGAYEQYF

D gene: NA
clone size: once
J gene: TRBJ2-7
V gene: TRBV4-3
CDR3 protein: CASSQGVTQSYEQYF

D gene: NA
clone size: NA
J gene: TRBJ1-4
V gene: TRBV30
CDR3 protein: CAWSVLESGERELFF

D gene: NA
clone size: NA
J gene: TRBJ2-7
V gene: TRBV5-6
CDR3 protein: CASSFLIGGREQYF

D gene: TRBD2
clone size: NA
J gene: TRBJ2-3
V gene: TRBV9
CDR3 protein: CASSVANSGGTDTQYF

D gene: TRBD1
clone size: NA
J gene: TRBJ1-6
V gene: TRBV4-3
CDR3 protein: CASSQDLTGGYSPLHF

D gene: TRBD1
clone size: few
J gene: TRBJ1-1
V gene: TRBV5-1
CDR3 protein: CASSLGQGGTEAFF

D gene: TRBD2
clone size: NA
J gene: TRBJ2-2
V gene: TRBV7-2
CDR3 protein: CASKGTSGGTNTGELFF

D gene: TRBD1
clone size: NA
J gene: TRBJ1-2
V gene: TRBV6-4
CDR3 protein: CASSETGGRGYTF

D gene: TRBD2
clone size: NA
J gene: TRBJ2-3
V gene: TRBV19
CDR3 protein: CASSIPWGGKADTQYF

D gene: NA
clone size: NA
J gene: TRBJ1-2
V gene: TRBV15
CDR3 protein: CATSRDLLSGYTF

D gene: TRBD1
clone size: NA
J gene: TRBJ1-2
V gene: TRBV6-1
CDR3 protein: CASSEPGQGGYGYTF

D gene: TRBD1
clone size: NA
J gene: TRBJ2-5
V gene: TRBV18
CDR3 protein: CASSPGTEETQYF

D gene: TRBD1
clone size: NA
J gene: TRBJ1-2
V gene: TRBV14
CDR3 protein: CASSQQGATGYTF